Here is one T cell receptor (beta chain) with its context. Its specific antigen is unknown. Per-base quality was not reported, and no clone a single base away is much larger than it. Each collaborating institution followed its own protocols to collect whole blood in K2EDTA tubes. For TCRbeta analysis, collaborator samples were shipped as frozen whole blood, as isolated PBMCs, or as DNA extracted from either sample type. The sample originates from a study of blood T cell repertoires in COVID-19 (dated by TCRdb to the early 2020s). Notes on the research overall: Collaborator samples came from the United States, Italy and Spain and covered acute and convalescent phases of COVID-19. Nearly every sample came with metadata listing a de-identified subject ID, COVID-19 status, age in years and sex. Where available, HLA class I and class II types were taken from metadata supplied by the sample provider and were not determined by assay-based typing. The repertoires were released in a freely available public database intended as a resource for research on the immune response to SARS-CoV-2. Deeply sampled blood TCRbeta repertoires from subjects exposed to, actively infected with, or recovered from COVID-19 were included in the dataset. Samples were obtained from the ongoing ImmuneRACE study (first 160 participants) and from 1,254 subjects provided by 6 global collaborators. The material from the prospective study consisted of cDNA or gDNA derived from T cells, B-cell-depleted T cells, or PBMCs. What the work shows at the level of the full study, not this receptor alone: How much clinical and demographic metadata was included differed by source and by participant, and the metadata was provided uncurated.

V lost 0 bases and J lost 2 bases, and the count of bases not matched to a germline gene is 1. The CDR3 runs 16 amino acids, cysteine and phenylalanine included. Only CDR3 DNA is held: 48 bases, read in frame from base 1. TCRbeta CDR3 regions were amplified from genomic DNA by means of the immunoSEQ Assay, a bias-controlled multiplex PCR. For the original study's pipeline: Within the assay, amplification of reference gene primers was used to estimate how many nucleated cells each sample contained. Sequence reads were collapsed and filtered to measure the absolute abundance of every unique TCRbeta CDR3 rearrangement. For each sample, productive Simpson clonality was calculated as the square root of Simpson's diversity index over productive rearrangements. TCRdb took this table from immuneACCESS and kept in-frame rearrangements with V and J called. Such tables lack part of the clones; where checked against another copy, unresolved V genes explain under half of the gap, and the rest is unexplained. V and J calls and clone size are copied from that table; D and trimming were computed from the DNA. The sample contains roughly 260,000 clones, about 90% of them found a single time. 2% to 3% of the sample comes from the top ten.

The chain uses TRBV5-7 and TRBJ2-6, and 8 junction bases match TRBD2. TRBV5-7 is assigned to the ORF class and has an uncertain function. This clonotype originated in a woman aged 45-60 years with acute or convalescent COVID-19. Sample: peripheral blood. The CDR3 protein: CASSLAGGAGANVLTF. The DNA is TGTGCCAGCAGCTTGGCCGGGGGGGCTGGGGCCAACGTCCTGACTTTC.